Below are 18 T cell receptor beta chains sequenced from a single sample in a study of blood T cell repertoires in COVID-19. The protocol was immunoSEQ multiplex PCR, while the TCRdb copy is restricted to in-frame clones and leaves out a portion. The sample includes roughly 60,000 clones, approximately 82% of them seen just once. Sequencing was carried out using peripheral blood. These receptors were collected from a woman aged 60-75 years with acute or convalescent COVID-19.

This sequence joins TRBV2 and TRBJ1-6; 8 positions match TRBD1. The CDR3 has 13 amino acids. Germline assignment: CDR1 SNHLY and CDR2 FYNNEI. The J segment lost 6 bases and the V segment lost 10 bases, leaving 5 bases of the junction unmatched. The CDR3 bases are TGTGCCACACAGGGGGGCCGTAATTCACCCCTCCACTTT. Protein product: CATQGGRNSPLHF.

Points on this clone: Germline and junction disagree at one end, which may indicate a read error. CDR3 bases: TGTGCCAGCAGTATATCGACACAACCGAACACTGAAGCTTTCTTT. Its translation is CASSISTQPNTEAFF. V usage is TRBV27 and J usage is TRBJ1-1; no firm D call. Germline CDR1 is MNHEY and CDR2 is SMNVEV (reference sequence). The CDR3 spans 15 residues.

This clone was seen a few times. V and J are TRBV5-1 and TRBJ1-1, with a tentative D call TRBD1 (5 bases). In germline, CDR1 is SGHRS, CDR2 YFSETQ. This CDR3 spans 13 amino acids. The V end was cut by 5 bases, the J end by 3 bases, with 11 bases between. The CDR3 region has the DNA TGCGCCAGCAGAGGGGCGGGGTACACTGAAGCTTTCTTT. This sequence encodes CASRGAGYTEAFF.

The V gene is TRBV25-1, the J gene TRBJ1-1; no reliable D call. Deletions cut 9 bases from V and 1 base from J, with 15 bases between. This CDR3 spans 14 amino acids. Germline V gene data show CDR1 as MGHDK and CDR2 as SYGVNS. The CDR3 coding sequence is TGTGCCAGTCGGGAGGAGGGAGGGAACACTGAAGCTTTCTTT. Protein sequence: CASREEGGNTEAFF.

V usage is TRBV7-2 and J usage is TRBJ2-2; perhaps TRBD2 as D (5 bases). Germline lookup yields CDR1 SGHTA and CDR2 FQGNSA. CDR3 length: 15 amino acids. The germline V and J ends were trimmed by 1 base and 7 bases, with 13 bases remaining between them. In DNA form, the CDR3 reads TGTGCCAGCAGCTTAGGAGGGTGGAATAACGGGGAGCTGTTTTTT. It codes for CASSLGGWNNGELFF.

This chain joins TRBV3-1 (or the pseudogene TRBV3-2) and TRBJ1-4; D is ambiguous. The germline V and J ends were trimmed by 3 bases and 8 bases, with 7 bases remaining between them. Germline V CDR1 and CDR2: LGHDT, YNNKEL (reference sequence). The CDR3 runs to 12 residues. The CDR3 is CASSQRGEKLFF. CDR3 bases: TGTGCCAGCAGCCAGCGAGGGGAAAAACTGTTTTTT.

The chain joins TRBV7-9 to TRBJ2-1, with a weak D call TRBD2 (5 bases). This CDR3 region has 15 residues. V shed 5 bases and J shed 10 bases, with 21 bases lying between them. CDR1 and CDR2 (germline): SEHNR, FQNEAQ (reference sequence). CDR3 DNA sequence: TGTGCCAGCAGCGCCCGGTCCGAGACCCCGGGAGAGCAGTTCTTC. Translated, it gives CASSARSETPGEQFF.

The rearrangement uses TRBV6-5 and TRBJ1-1; maybe TRBD1 (6 bases). Germline-derived CDR1 and CDR2 are MNHEY and SVGAGI. Trimming cost V 1 base and J 4 bases, with 13 bases left between them. The CDR3 is 15 amino acids. The CDR3: CASSYFRGGSTEAFF. CDR3 sequence (DNA): TGTGCCAGCAGTTACTTCAGGGGCGGGAGCACTGAAGCTTTCTTT.

The rearrangement links TRBV2 to TRBJ1-2, with unresolved D. V shed 7 bases and J shed 8 bases, with 20 bases lying between them. The CDR3 sequence is 14 residues long. Germline-derived CDR1 and CDR2 are SNHLY and FYNNEI. The CDR3 here is CASTENGVQNGYTF. The CDR3 DNA follows: TGTGCCAGCACCGAAAACGGGGTACAAAACGGCTACACCTTC.

This sequence joins TRBV19 and TRBJ1-5; D remains unclear. The V end lost 6 bases, the J end lost 5 bases, and 17 bases lay between the germline ends. The V gene's germline CDR1 is LNHDA and CDR2 SQIVND (reference sequence). The CDR3 runs to 15 residues. CDR3 nucleotides: TGTGCCAGTAGAGCTCGGGGAGGTCGGCATCAGCCCCAGCATTTT. Protein product: CASRARGGRHQPQHF.

This chain joins TRBV20-1 and TRBJ1-2; possible D gene TRBD1, 5 bases. Between the trimmed V and J ends, which lost 3 bases and 6 bases, there was a span of 8 bases. The V gene's germline CDR1 is DFQATT and CDR2 SNEGSKA (reference sequence). The CDR3 runs to 11 residues. DNA for the CDR3: TGCAGTGCTAGGTCAGGGAATGGCTACACCTTC. Residues: CSARSGNGYTF.

This chain joins TRBV9 and TRBJ1-1; TRBD1 agrees at 8 bases. Germline CDR1 reads SGDLS; CDR2 reads YYNGEE. The V and J ends lost 4 bases and 0 bases, in that order; junction bases with no gene match: 14. CDR3 length: 18 residues. The CDR3 DNA reads as TGTGCCAGCAGCCCCCGGGCCCTCCAGGGGGCGCTGAACACTGAAGCTTTCTTT. It is translated as CASSPRALQGALNTEAFF. The complete variable domain, with remaining parts taken from reference TRBV9 and TRBJ1-1, reads DSGVTQTPKHLITATGQRVTLRCSPRSGDLSVYWYQQSLDQGLQFLIQYYNGEERAKGNILERFSAQQFPDLHSELNLSSLELGDSALYFCASSPRALQGALNTEAFFGQGTRLTVV.

The chain combines TRBV6-5 with TRBJ2-7; TRBD1 aligns across 10 bases. Per germline, CDR1 MNHEY and CDR2 SVGAGI. Trimming cost V 8 bases and J 6 bases; bases outside gene matches: 7. The CDR3 has 13 residues. This CDR3 reads CASVRDRGGEQYF. The CDR3 DNA is TGTGCCAGCGTGCGGGACAGGGGTGGCGAGCAGTACTTC.

V usage is TRBV6-6 and J usage is TRBJ2-2; 7 bases line up with TRBD1. V lost 5 bases to trimming and J lost 5 bases; unmatched junction nucleotides: 2. Germline-derived CDR1 and CDR2 are MNHNY and SVGAGI (reference sequence). The CDR3 is 13 amino acids. CDR3 region: CASSPRGTGELFF. CDR3 bases: TGTGCCAGCAGTCCCAGGGGGACCGGGGAGCTGTTTTTT.

The V and J genes are TRBV5-4 and TRBJ1-5, with 7 positions matching TRBD1. The germline V gene has CDR1 SGHNT and CDR2 YYREEE (reference sequence). The CDR3 contains 16 residues. V lost 2 bases, J lost 1 base, and 6 bases stayed unmatched. The CDR3 DNA reads TGTGCCAGCAGCTTTAGAGGGGGCGGAAGCAATCAGCCCCAGCATTTT. This encodes CASSFRGGGSNQPQHF.

The chain combines TRBV6-5 with TRBJ1-2; 9 bases map to TRBD1. The CDR3 spans 13 residues. V lost 8 bases, J lost 4 bases, and 5 bases stayed unmatched. The germline gives CDR1 MNHEY, CDR2 SVGAGI. For the CDR3, the DNA is TGTGCCAGCGGTCAACAGGGGGCCTATGGCTACACCTTC. Its translation: CASGQQGAYGYTF.

The rearrangement uses TRBV15 and TRBJ2-2; 7 nucleotides match TRBD2. V shed 5 bases, J shed 6 bases, and the junction held 21 bases outside the gene matches. Germline V gene data show CDR1 as LNHNV and CDR2 as YYDKDF (reference sequence). CDR3 length: 19 amino acids. The CDR3 region is CATSRPQGVLALAAGELFF. For the CDR3, the DNA is TGTGCCACCAGCCGACCTCAAGGGGTACTAGCGTTGGCCGCCGGGGAGCTGTTTTTT.

There are a few counts of this clone. The chain combines TRBV6-4 with TRBJ2-7; 9 bases are a match to TRBD1. CDR3 length equals 13 residues. Germline V gives CDR1 MRHNA, CDR2 SNTAGT. The J segment lost 5 bases and the V segment lost 2 bases, leaving 1 base of the junction unmatched. Written as DNA, the CDR3 is TGTGCCAGCAGTGACCGACAGGGGGACGAGCAGTACTTC. It codes for CASSDRQGDEQYF.